Listed here is a single T cell receptor beta chain. This record belongs to a study of blood T cell repertoires in COVID-19. Study overall: PBMCs, B-cell-depleted T cells, or T cells provided the cDNA or gDNA that made up the material.

Trimming removed 7 bases from V and 5 bases from J, with 6 bases in between. Germline values: CDR1 LNHDA, CDR2 SQIVND (reference sequence). The CDR3 sequence is 10 residues long. Sequencing was performed with immunoSEQ multiplex PCR; in TCRdb, only in-frame clones are kept and a portion is missing. The data show about 240,000 clones, roughly 87% seen once. Clinical history as reported by participants underpinned cohort assignment. This receptor was obtained from a woman younger than 45 with acute COVID-19. Sequenced: PBMCs or T cells enriched from blood (not recorded which). The genes are TRBV19 and TRBJ2-7, with D tentatively TRBD1 (6 bases). In nucleotides, the CDR3 is TGTGCCAGTAAGGGGGACGAGCAGTACTTC. Its protein product is CASKGDEQYF.